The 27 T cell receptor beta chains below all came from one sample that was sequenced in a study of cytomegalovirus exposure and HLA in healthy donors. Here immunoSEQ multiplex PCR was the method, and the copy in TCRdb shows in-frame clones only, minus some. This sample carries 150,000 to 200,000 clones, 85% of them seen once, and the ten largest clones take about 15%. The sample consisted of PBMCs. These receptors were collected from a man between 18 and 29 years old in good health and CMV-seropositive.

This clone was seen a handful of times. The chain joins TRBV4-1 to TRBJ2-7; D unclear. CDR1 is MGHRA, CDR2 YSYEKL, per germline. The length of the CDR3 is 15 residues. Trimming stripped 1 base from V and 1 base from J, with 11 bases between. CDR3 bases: TGCGCCAGCAGCCAAGTAGAACGGTATTCCTACGAGCAGTACTTC. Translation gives CASSQVERYSYEQYF.

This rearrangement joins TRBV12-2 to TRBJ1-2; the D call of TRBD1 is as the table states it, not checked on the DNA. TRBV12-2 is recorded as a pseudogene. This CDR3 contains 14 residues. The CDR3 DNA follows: TGTGCAAGTCGCTTAGATAGACAGGGCGGGGGCTACACCTTC. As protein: CASRLDRQGGGYTF.

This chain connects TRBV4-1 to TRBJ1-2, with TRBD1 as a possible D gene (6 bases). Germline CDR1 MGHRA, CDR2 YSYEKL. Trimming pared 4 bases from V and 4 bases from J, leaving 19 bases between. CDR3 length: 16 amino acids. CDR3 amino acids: CASSPQPDSEFYGYTF. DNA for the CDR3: TGCGCCAGCAGCCCGCAACCGGACAGCGAATTCTATGGCTACACCTTC.

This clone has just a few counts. This chain's CDR3 is CASRLTGGHQPQHF. The CDR3 DNA follows: TGTGCCAGCAGATTAACAGGGGGCCATCAGCCCCAGCATTTT. The J gene is TRBJ1-5, the V gene TRBV5-5; 9 bases fit TRBD1. Germline CDR1 is SGHKS and CDR2 is YYEKEE (reference sequence). V gave up 5 bases and J gave up 5 bases; unmatched junction bases: 5. The CDR3 extends over 14 amino acids. Complete variable domain (other parts from reference TRBV5-5 and TRBJ1-5): DAGVTQSPTHLIKTRGQQVTLRCSPISGHKSVSWYQQVLGQGPQFIFQYYEKEERGRGNFPDRFSARQFPNYSSELNVNALLLGDSALYLCASRLTGGHQPQHFGDGTRLSIL.

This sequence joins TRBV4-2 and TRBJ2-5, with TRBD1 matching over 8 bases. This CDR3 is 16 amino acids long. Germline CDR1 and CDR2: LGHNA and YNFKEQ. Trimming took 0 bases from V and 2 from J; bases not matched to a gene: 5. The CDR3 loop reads CASSQEVGQGQETQYF. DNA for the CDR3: TGTGCCAGCAGCCAAGAGGTCGGACAGGGACAAGAGACCCAGTACTTC.

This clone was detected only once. DNA for the CDR3: TGTGCCAGCAGTCGCGAAATGGGGGCGTCCCAGCATTTT. It codes for CASSREMGASQHF. This chain uses TRBV6-1 with TRBJ1-5, with TRBD1 as a possible D gene (6 bases). CDR3 length equals 13 residues. Germline assignment: CDR1 MNHNS and CDR2 SASEGT. Trimming left V 5 bases short and J 11 bases short, with 16 bases between.

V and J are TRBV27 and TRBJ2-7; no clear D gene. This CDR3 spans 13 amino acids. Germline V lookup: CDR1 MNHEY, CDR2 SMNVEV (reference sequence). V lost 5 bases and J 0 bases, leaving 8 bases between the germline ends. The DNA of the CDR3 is TGTGCCAGCAGTAGCTTTTACTCCTACGAGCAGTACTTC. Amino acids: CASSSFYSYEQYF.

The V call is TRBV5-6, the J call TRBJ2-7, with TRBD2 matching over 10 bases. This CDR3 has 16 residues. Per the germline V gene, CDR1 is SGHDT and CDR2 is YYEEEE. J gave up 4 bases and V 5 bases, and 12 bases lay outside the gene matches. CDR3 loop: CASSSERGGRRYEQYF. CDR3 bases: TGTGCCAGCAGTTCCGAGCGGGGGGGCCGCAGGTACGAGCAGTACTTC.

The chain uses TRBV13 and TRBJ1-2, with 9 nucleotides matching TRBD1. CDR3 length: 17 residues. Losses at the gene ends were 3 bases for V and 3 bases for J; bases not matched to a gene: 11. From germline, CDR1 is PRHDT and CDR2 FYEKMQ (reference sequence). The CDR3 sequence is CASSFRRDRELDYGYTF. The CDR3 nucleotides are TGTGCCAGCAGCTTCCGCCGGGACAGGGAGTTAGACTATGGCTACACCTTC.

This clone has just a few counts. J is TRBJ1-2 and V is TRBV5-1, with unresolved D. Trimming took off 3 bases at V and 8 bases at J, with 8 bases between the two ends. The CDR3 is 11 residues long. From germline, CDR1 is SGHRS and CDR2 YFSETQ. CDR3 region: CASSSGQGYTF. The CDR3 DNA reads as TGCGCCAGCAGCTCTGGCCAGGGCTACACCTTC.

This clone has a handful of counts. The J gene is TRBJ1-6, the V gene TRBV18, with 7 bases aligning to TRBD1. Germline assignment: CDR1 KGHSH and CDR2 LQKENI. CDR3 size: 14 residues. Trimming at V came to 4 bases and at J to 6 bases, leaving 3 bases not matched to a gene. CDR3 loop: CASSRDRVNSPLHF. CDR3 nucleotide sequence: TGTGCCAGCTCACGCGACAGGGTTAATTCACCCCTCCACTTT.

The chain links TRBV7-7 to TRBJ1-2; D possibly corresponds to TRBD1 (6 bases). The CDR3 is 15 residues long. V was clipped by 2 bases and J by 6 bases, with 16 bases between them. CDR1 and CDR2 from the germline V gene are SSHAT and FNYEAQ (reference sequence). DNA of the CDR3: TGTGCCAGCAGCTTACGAACTTGGACAGATAATGGCTACACCTTC. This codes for CASSLRTWTDNGYTF.

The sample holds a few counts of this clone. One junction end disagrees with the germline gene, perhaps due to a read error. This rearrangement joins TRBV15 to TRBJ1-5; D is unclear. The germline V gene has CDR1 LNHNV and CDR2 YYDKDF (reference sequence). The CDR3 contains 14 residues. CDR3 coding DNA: TGTGCCACCAGCCGAGACGTTAGCAATCAGCCCCAGCATTTT. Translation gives CATSRDVSNQPQHF.

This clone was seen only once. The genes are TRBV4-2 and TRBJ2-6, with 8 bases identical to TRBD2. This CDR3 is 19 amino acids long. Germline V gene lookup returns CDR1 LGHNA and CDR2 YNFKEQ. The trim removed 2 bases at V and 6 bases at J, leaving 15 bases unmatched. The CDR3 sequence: CASSQPSLAADSQANVLTF. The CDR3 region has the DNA TGTGCCAGCAGCCAACCATCACTAGCGGCTGACTCTCAGGCCAACGTCCTGACTTTC.

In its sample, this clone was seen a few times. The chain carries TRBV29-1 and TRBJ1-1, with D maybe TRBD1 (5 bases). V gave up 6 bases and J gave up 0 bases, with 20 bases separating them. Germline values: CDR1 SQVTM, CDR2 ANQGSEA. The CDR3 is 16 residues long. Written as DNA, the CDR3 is TGCAGCGTCGTAGTTCGTGGGGGAGGCGTGAACACTGAAGCTTTCTTT. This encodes CSVVVRGGGVNTEAFF.

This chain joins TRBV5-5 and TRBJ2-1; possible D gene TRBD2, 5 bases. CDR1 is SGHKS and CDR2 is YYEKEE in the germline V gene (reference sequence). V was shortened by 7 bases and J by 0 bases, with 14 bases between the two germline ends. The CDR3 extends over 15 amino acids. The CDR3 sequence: CASRSMGSSYNEQFF. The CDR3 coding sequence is TGTGCCAGCCGCTCTATGGGGAGCTCCTACAATGAGCAGTTCTTC.

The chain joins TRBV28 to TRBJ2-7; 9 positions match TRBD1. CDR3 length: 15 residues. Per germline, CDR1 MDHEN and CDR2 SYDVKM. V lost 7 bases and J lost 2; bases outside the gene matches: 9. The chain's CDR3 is CASTLTGGIPYEQYF. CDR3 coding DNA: TGTGCCAGCACCCTGACAGGGGGGATTCCCTACGAGCAGTACTTC.

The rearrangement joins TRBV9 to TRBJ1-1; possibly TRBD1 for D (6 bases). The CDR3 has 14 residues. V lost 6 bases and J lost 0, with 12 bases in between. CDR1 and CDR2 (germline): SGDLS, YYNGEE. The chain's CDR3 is CASTTDSMNTEAFF. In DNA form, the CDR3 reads TGTGCCAGCACCACGGACAGCATGAACACTGAAGCTTTCTTT.

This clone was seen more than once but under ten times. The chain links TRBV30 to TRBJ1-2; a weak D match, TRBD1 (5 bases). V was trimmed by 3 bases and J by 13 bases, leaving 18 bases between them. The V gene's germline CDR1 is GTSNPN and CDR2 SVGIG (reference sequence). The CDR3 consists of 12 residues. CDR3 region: CAWSPNIGGVTF. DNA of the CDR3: TGTGCCTGGAGCCCAAACATCGGGGGAGTCACCTTC.

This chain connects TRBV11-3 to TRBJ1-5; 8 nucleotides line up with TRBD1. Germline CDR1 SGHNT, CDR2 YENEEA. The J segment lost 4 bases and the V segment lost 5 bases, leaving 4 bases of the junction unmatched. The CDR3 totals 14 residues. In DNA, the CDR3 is TGTGCCAGCAGCCGGACAGGGAGAAATCAGCCCCAGCATTTT. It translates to CASSRTGRNQPQHF.

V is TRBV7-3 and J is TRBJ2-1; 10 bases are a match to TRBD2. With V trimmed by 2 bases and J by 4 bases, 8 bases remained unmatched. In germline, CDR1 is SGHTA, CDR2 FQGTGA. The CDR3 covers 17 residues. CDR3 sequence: CASSLSPLAGEYNEQFF. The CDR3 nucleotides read TGTGCCAGCAGCTTATCTCCCCTAGCGGGAGAGTACAATGAGCAGTTCTTC.

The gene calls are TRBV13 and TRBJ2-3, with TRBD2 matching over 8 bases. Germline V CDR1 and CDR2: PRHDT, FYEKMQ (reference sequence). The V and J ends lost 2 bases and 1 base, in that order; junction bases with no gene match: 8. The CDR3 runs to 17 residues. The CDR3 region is CASSLRRGGHRTDTQYF. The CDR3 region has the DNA TGTGCCAGCAGCTTAAGACGCGGGGGGCACCGCACAGATACGCAGTATTTT.

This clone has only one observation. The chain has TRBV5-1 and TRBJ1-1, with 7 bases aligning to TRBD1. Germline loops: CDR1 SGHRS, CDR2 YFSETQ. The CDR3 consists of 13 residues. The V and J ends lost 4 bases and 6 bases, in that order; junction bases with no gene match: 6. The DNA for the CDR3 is TGCGCCAGCAGCACTAGACAGGGCCCTGAAGCTTTCTTT. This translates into CASSTRQGPEAFF.

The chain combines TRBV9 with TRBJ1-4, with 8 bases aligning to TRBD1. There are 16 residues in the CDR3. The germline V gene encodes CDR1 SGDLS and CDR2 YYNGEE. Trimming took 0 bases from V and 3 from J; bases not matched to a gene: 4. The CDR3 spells CASSVGTGFSNEKLFF. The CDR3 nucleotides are TGTGCCAGCAGCGTAGGGACAGGGTTTTCTAATGAAAAACTGTTTTTT.

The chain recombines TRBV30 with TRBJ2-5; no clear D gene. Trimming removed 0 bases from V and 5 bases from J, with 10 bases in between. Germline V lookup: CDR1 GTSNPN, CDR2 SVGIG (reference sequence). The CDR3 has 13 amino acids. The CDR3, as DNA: TGTGCCTGGAGTGTTGCAGGCTACGAGACCCAGTACTTC. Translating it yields CAWSVAGYETQYF.

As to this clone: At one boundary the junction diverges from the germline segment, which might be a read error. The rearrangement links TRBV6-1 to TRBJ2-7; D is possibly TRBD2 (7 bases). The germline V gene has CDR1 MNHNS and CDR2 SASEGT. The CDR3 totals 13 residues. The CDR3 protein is CASSEKSRGAISF. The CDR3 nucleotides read TGTGCCAGCAGTGAAAAGTCCCGGGGGGCCATAAGTTTC.

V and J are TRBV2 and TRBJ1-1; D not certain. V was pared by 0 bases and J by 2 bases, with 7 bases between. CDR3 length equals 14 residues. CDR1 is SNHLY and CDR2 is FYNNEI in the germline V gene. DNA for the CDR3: TGTGCCAGCAGTGAAGCAGGAGCCAACACTGAAGCTTTCTTT. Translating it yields CASSEAGANTEAFF.